This T cell receptor (beta chain) was observed in a study of T cells in Graves' hyperthyroidism and ophthalmopathy (dated by TCRdb to the late 2010s). Study-level background: Peripheral blood was collected at initial diagnosis, before any treatment. A discovery cohort of fewer than 110 patients, approximately 44 with Graves' ophthalmopathy and approximately 60 with stable Graves' hyperthyroidism, was used to find distinguishing TCR V-J signatures. Prospective prediction of ophthalmopathy was tested in an independent validation cohort of approximately 19 hyperthyroidism patients and around 16 patients who later progressed to ophthalmopathy. The approximately 100 discovery patients were randomly divided into training and test sets at a 7:3 ratio. In addition, the study compared T-cell repertoires in thyroid tissue and in blood from about 6 Graves' hyperthyroidism patients. After blood sampling, hyperthyroidism patients were treated with methimazole at a starting dose of 30 mg daily, and ophthalmopathy patients were treated with high-dose intravenous methylprednisolone. TCR Vbeta CDR3 sequencing of approximately 140 peripheral blood samples (approximately 44 ophthalmopathy, about 80 hyperthyroidism and roughly 17 progressor patients) is reported in the paper. What the research found in general, with its limitations: Most expanded thyroid clonotypes (frequency above 0.001) were also detected in blood, a finding suggesting that blood repertoires may reflect thyroid immune responses. In cross-validation, a model built on a 13 V-J signature told ophthalmopathy apart from stable hyperthyroidism with 85% to 90% sensitivity and about 81% specificity, and in testing the same model reached 80%/75%. Sample size was not statistically predetermined, and blinding of investigators to group allocation was not performed. In validation, progression to ophthalmopathy was predicted by the model with roughly 71% sensitivity and 72% to 80% specificity, a median of around 6.5 months before onset.

CDR3 length: 18 amino acids, cysteine to phenylalanine. The entry retains the CDR3 DNA only, 54 bases that are in frame from base 1. Via the germline V gene, CDR1 is LGHNA and CDR2 YNFKEQ. The junction shows trimming of 1 base on V and 4 bases on J, and the gene matches do not reach 15 bases of it. Hyperthyroidism patients were newly diagnosed, had a disease duration of under 2 months, and were aged 18 to 65 years. Patients with uncontrolled infections, other autoimmune diseases, pregnancy or lactation were excluded. Clinical symptoms, serum thyroxine and TRAb, thyroid ultrasound, and orbital computed tomography formed the basis for the diagnoses. For progressor patients, blood was drawn at the first diagnosis of hyperthyroidism, before any ophthalmopathy symptoms had appeared. PBMCs were isolated from around 10 ml of fresh peripheral blood by Ficoll-Paque density gradient centrifugation. Progressor patients were defined as those initially diagnosed with Graves' hyperthyroidism in whom ophthalmopathy developed during follow-up. Total RNA was extracted using Trizol reagent, and RNA quality was assessed on an Agilent 2100 Bioanalyzer.

As for this clonotype: Its antigen is still unknown. Within one base of it there is no much larger clone, and no base qualities were kept.

TCR beta CDR3 regions were amplified from RNA transcripts. The TCR CDR3 was subjected to a first round of RT-PCR using the HTBI primer set and the Qiagen OneStep RT-PCR kit. A second multiplex PCR round built the libraries, followed by size selection and purification. Sequencing of the libraries was done on an Illumina HiSeq2000 using paired-end 100 bp reads. The authors' pipeline ran thus. SOAPnuke was used to process the raw data, removing reads that contained adapters or uncalled bases, had a mean Phred below 15, or lacked an exact match to the constant primer or identifier. High-quality paired reads were merged using COPE v1.2.5, and each unique nucleotide sequence was defined as a clonotype. Clonotypes were aligned to IMGT TRBV, TRBD and TRBJ reference segments using MiTCR v1.1. The analysis included only V-J combinations with a frequency above 0.0001, which together covered 99% to 99.2% of the repertoires. A TCS score was defined as the ratio between F50 (clonal expansion) and ExV (chaos), using BLOSUM62-based TCRdist between CDR3 peptides within each V-J. Welch's t-statistics and random forest reduced 500 to 650 V-J features to 13, which were used in a naive Bayes classifier (R e1071). The public reads were quality trimmed at Q25 with fastp and then assembled into clones with MiXCR by TCRdb, keeping productive beta chains. Each record represents a unique CDR3 protein, reported with the most common genes and DNA among its rows. The V and J calls here are based on TCRdb, not the publication. In this sample the table shows approximately 620,000 distinct CDR3 sequences, 11% to 15% of which occur a single time. 5% to 7% of the sample is in the top ten clones.

This chain joins TRBV4-2 to TRBJ2-5, with 7 middle bases fitting TRBD1. The receptor's source is a woman aged 30 to 39 with Graves' hyperthyroidism that later progressed to Graves' ophthalmopathy. Sequencing used blood. The CDR3 reads as follows: CASSQVWVDSPGGETQYF. The DNA sequence reads TGTGCCAGCAGCCAAGTCTGGGTCGATTCTCCAGGGGGAGAGACCCAGTACTTC.